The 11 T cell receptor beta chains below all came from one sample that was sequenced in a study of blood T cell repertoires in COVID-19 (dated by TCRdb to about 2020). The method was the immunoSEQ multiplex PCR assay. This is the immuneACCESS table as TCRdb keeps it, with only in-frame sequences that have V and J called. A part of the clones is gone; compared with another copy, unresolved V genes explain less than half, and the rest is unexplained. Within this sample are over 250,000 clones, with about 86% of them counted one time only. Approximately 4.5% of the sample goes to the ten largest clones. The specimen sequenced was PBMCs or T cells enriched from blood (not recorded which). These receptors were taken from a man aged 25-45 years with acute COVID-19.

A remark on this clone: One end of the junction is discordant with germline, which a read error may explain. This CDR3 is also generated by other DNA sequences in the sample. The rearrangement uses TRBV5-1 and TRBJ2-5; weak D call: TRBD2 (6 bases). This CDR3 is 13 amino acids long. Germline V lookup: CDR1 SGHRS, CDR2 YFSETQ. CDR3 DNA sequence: TGTGCCAGCAGCCGGGACTCCCAAGAGACCCAGTACTTC. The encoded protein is CASSRDSQETQYF.

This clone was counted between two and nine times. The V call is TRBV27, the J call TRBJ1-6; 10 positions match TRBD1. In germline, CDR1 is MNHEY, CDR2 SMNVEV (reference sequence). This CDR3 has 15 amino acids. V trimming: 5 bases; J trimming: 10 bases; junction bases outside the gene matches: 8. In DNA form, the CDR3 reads TGTGCCAGCAGTACTCGGGACAGGGGTTTCTCACCCCTCCACTTT. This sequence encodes CASSTRDRGFSPLHF.

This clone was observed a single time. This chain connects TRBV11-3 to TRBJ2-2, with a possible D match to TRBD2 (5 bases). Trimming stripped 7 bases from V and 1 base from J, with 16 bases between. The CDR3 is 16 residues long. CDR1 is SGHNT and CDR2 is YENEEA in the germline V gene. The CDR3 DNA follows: TGTGCCAGCACCTTTCCAGCGGTAATGAACACCGGGGAGCTGTTTTTT. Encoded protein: CASTFPAVMNTGELFF.

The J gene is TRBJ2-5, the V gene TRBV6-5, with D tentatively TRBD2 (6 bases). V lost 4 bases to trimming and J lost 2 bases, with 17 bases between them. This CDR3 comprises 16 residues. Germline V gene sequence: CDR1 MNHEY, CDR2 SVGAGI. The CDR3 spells CASSLPPGLLQETQYF. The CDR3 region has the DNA TGTGCCAGCAGTTTACCCCCGGGACTCCTACAAGAGACCCAGTACTTC.

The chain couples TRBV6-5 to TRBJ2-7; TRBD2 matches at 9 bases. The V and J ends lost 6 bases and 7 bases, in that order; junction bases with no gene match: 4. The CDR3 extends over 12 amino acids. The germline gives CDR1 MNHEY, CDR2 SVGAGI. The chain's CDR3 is CASRDLAGEQYV. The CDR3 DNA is TGTGCCAGCAGAGATCTAGCGGGGGAGCAGTACGTC.

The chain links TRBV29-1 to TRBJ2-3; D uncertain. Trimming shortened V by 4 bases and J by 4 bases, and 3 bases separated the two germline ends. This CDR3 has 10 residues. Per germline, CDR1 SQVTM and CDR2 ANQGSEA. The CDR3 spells CSVGADTQYF. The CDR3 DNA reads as TGCAGCGTTGGAGCAGATACGCAGTATTTT.

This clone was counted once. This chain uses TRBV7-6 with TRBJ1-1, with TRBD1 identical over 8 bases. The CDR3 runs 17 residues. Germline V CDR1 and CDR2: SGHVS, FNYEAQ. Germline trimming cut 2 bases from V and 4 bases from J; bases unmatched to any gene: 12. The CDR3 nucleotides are TGTGCCAGCAGCTTATGGGGACGCGGACAGGGTGTCACTGAAGCTTTCTTT. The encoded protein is CASSLWGRGQGVTEAFF.

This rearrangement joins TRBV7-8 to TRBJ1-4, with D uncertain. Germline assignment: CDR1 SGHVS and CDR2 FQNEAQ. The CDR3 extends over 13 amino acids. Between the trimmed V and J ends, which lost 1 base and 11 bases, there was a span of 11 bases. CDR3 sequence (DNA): TGTGCCAGCAGCTTAGGGCACTACGGGAAACTGTTTTTT. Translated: CASSLGHYGKLFF. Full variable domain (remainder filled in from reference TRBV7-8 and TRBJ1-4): GAGVSQSPRYKVAKRGQDVALRCDPISGHVSLFWYQQALGQGPEFLTYFQNEAQLDKSGLPSDRFFAERPEGSVSTLKIQRTQQEDSAVYLCASSLGHYGKLFFGSGTQLSVL.

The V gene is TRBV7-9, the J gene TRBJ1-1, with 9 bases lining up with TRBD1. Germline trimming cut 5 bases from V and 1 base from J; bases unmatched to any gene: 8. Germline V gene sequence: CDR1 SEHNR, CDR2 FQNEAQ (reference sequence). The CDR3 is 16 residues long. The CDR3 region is CASSTRTGVSNTEAFF. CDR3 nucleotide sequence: TGTGCCAGCAGCACACGGACAGGGGTCTCGAACACTGAAGCTTTCTTT.

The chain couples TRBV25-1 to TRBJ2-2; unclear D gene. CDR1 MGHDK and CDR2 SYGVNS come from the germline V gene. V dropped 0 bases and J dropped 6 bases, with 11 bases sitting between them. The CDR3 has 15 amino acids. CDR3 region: CASSEYDQVAGELFF. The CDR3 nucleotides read TGTGCCAGCAGTGAATATGATCAGGTCGCCGGGGAGCTGTTTTTT.

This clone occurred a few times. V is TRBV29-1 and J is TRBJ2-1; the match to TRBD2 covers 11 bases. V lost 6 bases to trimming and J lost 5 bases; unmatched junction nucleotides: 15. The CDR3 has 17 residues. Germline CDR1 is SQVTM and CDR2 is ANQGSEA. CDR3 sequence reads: CSVTPYTGTSGHNEQFF. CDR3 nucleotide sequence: TGCAGCGTCACCCCATACACCGGGACTAGCGGACACAATGAGCAGTTCTTC.